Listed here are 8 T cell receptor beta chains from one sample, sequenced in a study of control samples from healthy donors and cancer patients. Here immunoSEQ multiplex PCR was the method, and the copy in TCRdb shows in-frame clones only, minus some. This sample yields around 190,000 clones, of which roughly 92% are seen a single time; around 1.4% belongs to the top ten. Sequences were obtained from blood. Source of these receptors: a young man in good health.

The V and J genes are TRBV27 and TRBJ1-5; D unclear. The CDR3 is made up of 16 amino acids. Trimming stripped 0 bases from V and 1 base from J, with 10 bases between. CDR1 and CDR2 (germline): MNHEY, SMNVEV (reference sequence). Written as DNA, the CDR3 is TGTGCCAGCAGTTTATCTGGCCAGCTAAGCAATCAGCCCCAGCATTTT. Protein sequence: CASSLSGQLSNQPQHF.

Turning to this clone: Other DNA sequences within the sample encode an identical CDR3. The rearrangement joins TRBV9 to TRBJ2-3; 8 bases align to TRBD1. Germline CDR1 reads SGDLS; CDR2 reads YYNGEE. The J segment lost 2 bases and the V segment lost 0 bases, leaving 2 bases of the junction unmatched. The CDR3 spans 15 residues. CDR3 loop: CASSVGGQVTDTQYF. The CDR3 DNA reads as TGTGCCAGCAGCGTAGGGGGACAGGTCACAGATACGCAGTATTTT. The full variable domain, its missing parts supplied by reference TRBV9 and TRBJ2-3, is DSGVTQTPKHLITATGQRVTLRCSPRSGDLSVYWYQQSLDQGLQFLIQYYNGEERAKGNILERFSAQQFPDLHSELNLSSLELGDSALYFCASSVGGQVTDTQYFGPGTRLTVL.

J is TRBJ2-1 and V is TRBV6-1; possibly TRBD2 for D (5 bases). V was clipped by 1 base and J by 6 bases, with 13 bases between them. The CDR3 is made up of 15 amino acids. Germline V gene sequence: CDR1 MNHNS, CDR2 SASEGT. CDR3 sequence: CASSEVTGWVNEQFF. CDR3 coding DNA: TGTGCCAGCAGTGAAGTAACGGGATGGGTCAATGAGCAGTTCTTC.

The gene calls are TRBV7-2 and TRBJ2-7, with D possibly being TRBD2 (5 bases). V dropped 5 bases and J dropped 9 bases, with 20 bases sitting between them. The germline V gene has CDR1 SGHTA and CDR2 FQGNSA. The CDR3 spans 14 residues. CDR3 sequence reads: CASSLPVGSRGQYF. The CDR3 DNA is TGTGCCAGCAGCCTCCCGGTTGGGAGCCGGGGGCAGTACTTC.

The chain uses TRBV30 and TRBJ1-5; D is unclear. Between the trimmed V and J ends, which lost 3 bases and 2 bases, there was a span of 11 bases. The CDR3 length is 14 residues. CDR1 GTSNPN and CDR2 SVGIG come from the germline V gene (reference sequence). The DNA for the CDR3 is TGTGCCTGGAGCCAAGGTAGGGGCAATCAGCCCCAGCATTTT. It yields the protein CAWSQGRGNQPQHF.

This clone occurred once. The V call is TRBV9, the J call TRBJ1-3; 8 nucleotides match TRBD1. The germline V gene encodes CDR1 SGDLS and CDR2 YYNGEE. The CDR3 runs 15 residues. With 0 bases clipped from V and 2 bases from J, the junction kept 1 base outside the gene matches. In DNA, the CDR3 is TGTGCCAGCAGCGTAGGACAGGGGACTGGAAACACCATATATTTT. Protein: CASSVGQGTGNTIYF.

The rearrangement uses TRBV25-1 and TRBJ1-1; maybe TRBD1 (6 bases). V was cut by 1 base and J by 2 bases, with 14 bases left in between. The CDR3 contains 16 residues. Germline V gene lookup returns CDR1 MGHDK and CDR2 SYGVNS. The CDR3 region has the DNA TGTGCCAGCAGTGAATTAGGGGGGCGGAAAAACACTGAAGCTTTCTTT. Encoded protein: CASSELGGRKNTEAFF. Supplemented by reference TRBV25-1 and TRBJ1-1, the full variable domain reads EADIYQTPRYLVIGTGKKITLECSQTMGHDKMYWYQQDPGMELHLIHYSYGVNSTEKGDLSSESTVSRIRTEHFPLTLESARPSHTSQYLCASSELGGRKNTEAFFGQGTRLTVV.

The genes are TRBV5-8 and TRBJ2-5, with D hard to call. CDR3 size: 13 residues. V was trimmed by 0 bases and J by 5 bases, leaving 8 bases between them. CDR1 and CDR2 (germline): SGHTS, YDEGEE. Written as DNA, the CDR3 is TGTGCCAGCAGCTTGGGATGGGGTGAGACCCAGTACTTC. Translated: CASSLGWGETQYF.